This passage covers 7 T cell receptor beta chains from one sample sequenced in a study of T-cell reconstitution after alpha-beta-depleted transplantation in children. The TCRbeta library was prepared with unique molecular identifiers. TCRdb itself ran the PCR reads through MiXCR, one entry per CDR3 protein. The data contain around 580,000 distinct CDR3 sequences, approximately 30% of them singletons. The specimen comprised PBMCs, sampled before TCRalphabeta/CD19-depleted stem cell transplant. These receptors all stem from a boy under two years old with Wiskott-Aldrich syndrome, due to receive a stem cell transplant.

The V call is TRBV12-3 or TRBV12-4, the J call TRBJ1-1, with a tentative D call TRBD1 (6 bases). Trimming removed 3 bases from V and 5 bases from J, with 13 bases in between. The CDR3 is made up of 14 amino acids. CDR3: CASSFSGTLTEAFF. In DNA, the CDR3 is TGTGCCAGCAGTTTTAGCGGGACATTGACTGAAGCTTTCTTT.

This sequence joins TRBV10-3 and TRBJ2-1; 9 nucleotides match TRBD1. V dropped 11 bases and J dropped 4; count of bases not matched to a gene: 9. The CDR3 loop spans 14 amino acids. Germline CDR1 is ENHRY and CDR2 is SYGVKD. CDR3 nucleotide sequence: TGTGCCGTTGGCCGGGACAGGGAGTACAATGAGCAGTTCTTC. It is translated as CAVGRDREYNEQFF.

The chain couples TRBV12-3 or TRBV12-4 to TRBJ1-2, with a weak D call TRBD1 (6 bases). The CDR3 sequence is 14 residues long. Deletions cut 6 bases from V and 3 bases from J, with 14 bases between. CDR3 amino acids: CASSDSRGHYGYTF. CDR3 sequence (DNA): TGTGCCAGCAGCGATAGTCGGGGGCACTATGGCTACACCTTC.

The CDR3, as DNA: TGCGCCAGCAGCTCGTCGGGACTAGCGGAGGGAGAGACCCAGTACTTC. This translates into CASSSSGLAEGETQYF. The rearrangement links TRBV5-1 to TRBJ2-5; 11 bases match TRBD2. The germline V gene has CDR1 SGHRS and CDR2 YFSETQ. V lost 3 bases to trimming and J lost 4 bases; unmatched junction nucleotides: 8. The CDR3 has 16 amino acids.

CDR3 bases: TGTGCCATCAGGGGGACAGGGGGACAGCCCCAGCATTTT. This sequence encodes CAIRGTGGQPQHF. This chain connects TRBV10-3 to TRBJ1-5, with TRBD1 identical over 11 bases. This CDR3 has 13 amino acids. V trimming: 6 bases; J trimming: 7 bases; junction bases outside the gene matches: 2. Germline V gene data show CDR1 as ENHRY and CDR2 as SYGVKD.

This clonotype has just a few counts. CDR3 DNA sequence: TGTGCCAGCAGTCCGGGAGGGGACAGGTCCTACAATGAGCAGTTCTTC. The encoded protein is CASSPGGDRSYNEQFF. The chain carries TRBV11-1 and TRBJ2-1; either TRBD1 or TRBD2 may fit D (8 bases each). Germline values: CDR1 SGHAT, CDR2 FQDESV (reference sequence). Trimming left V 6 bases short and J 1 base short, with 16 bases between. This CDR3 comprises 16 residues.

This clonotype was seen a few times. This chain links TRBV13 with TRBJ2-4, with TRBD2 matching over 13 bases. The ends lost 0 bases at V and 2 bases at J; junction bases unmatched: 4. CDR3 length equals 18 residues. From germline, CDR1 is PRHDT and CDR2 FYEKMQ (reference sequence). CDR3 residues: CASSLGLAGGPTKNIQYF. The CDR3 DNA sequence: TGTGCCAGCAGCTTAGGACTAGCGGGAGGGCCGACCAAAAACATTCAGTACTTC.